The rows below give T cell receptor beta chains drawn from one sample of a study of shared clonotypes between healthy human individuals. The data were produced by immunoSEQ multiplex PCR, yet TCRdb's version contains in-frame clones alone and is incomplete. Counted here are roughly 650,000 clones, about 95% occurring once; the ten biggest clones make up 0.095% to 0.13%. Sequencing used naive CD8+ T cells sorted from blood. The receptors shown here come from a woman aged 25 to 45 in good health. Both conserved end residues are part of each CDR3. D genes are given only for firm matches. Size tells how often a clone was seen (once, few, many) or the class of an expanded clone, and some rows leave it out.

once	TRBV9	TRBD1	TRBJ2-1	CASSVDGQGYDEQFF	TGTGCCAGCAGCGTAGATGGACAGGGATACGATGAGCAGTTCTTC
once	TRBV4-1	.	TRBJ2-7	CASSQRLGTPQPQGIYEQYF	TGCGCCAGCAGCCAGAGGCTCGGGACTCCTCAACCCCAAGGAATCTACGAGCAGTACTTC
.	TRBV6-1	TRBD1	TRBJ1-1	CASSEVVGTGVEAFF	TGTGCCAGCAGTGAAGTGGTGGGGACAGGGGTAGAAGCTTTCTTT
.	TRBV7-6	.	TRBJ2-2	CASSVPARTSGPGELFF	TGTGCCAGCAGCGTACCAGCAAGAACTAGTGGACCCGGGGAGCTGTTTTTT
.	TRBV5-1	.	TRBJ1-1	CASSSHRGGKEAFF	TGCGCCAGCAGCTCCCACCGGGGAGGGAAGGAAGCTTTCTTT
.	TRBV7-9	.	TRBJ2-7	CASSLSRDYEQYF	TGTGCCAGCAGCTTATCTCGGGATTACGAGCAGTACTTC
.	TRBV18	TRBD2	TRBJ2-7	CASSPVRGDEQYF	TGTGCCAGCTCACCAGTGCGGGGGGACGAGCAGTACTTC
.	TRBV15	.	TRBJ2-3	CATSKKTGGGADTQYF	TGTGCCACCAGCAAGAAGACGGGCGGGGGCGCAGATACGCAGTATTTT
.	TRBV4-1	TRBD2	TRBJ2-2	CASSQAPGLAGLNDPTGELFF	TGCGCCAGCAGCCAAGCTCCGGGACTAGCGGGGCTAAATGACCCTACCGGGGAGCTGTTTTTT
.	TRBV7-9	.	TRBJ2-1	CASSFIQGGVDEQFF	TGTGCCAGCAGCTTCATCCAGGGGGGTGTCGATGAGCAGTTCTTC
.	TRBV19	TRBD1	TRBJ2-7	CASSIWTGGHEQYF	TGTGCCAGTAGTATCTGGACAGGGGGACACGAGCAGTACTTC
.	TRBV7-9	.	TRBJ2-7	CASSPGPFYEQYF	TGTGCCAGCAGTCCGGGACCATTCTACGAGCAGTACTTC
.	TRBV7-8	.	TRBJ1-2	CASSPPNWGKGTYGYTF	TGTGCCAGCAGCCCGCCTAATTGGGGCAAAGGGACCTATGGCTACACCTTC
.	TRBV20-1	TRBD1	TRBJ1-1	CSASQQGALF	TGCAGTGCTAGCCAACAGGGGGCTCTCTTT
.	TRBV7-6	TRBD2	TRBJ2-3	CASSGGLAGVRDTQYF	TGTGCCAGCAGCGGTGGACTAGCGGGAGTCAGAGATACGCAGTATTTT
.	TRBV5-6	.	TRBJ2-4	CASSLGSENIQYF	TGTGCCAGCAGCTTGGGATCAGAAAACATTCAGTACTTC
.	TRBV19	.	TRBJ2-7	CASSVRDSTYEQYF	TGTGCCAGTAGCGTCCGGGACTCGACCTACGAGCAGTACTTC
.	TRBV4-2	TRBD2	TRBJ2-3	CASSQGTAGAITDTQYF	TGTGCCAGCAGCCAAGGAACAGCGGGGGCCATCACAGATACGCAGTATTTT
.	TRBV9	.	TRBJ2-3	CASSVEFGASTDTQYF	TGTGCCAGCAGCGTAGAGTTTGGGGCAAGCACAGATACGCAGTATTTT
.	TRBV9	.	TRBJ2-7	CASSVGGGVGEQYF	TGTGCCAGCAGCGTAGGAGGGGGAGTTGGGGAGCAGTACTTC
.	TRBV20-1	.	TRBJ2-1	CSALVDYEQFF	TGCAGTGCTTTAGTTGACTATGAGCAGTTCTTC
.	TRBV5-1	TRBD1	TRBJ1-2	CASSADRGYGYTF	TGCGCCAGCAGCGCTGACAGGGGCTATGGCTACACCTTC
.	TRBV29-1	TRBD1	TRBJ2-7	CSVEERTGSYEQYF	TGCAGCGTTGAAGAACGGACAGGGTCCTACGAGCAGTACTTC
.	TRBV10-3	.	TRBJ1-1	CAISEAGGGGTEAFF	TGTGCCATCAGCGAGGCGGGGGGAGGGGGCACTGAAGCTTTCTTT
.	TRBV13	.	TRBJ1-2	CASSSSSELWLGTF	TGTGCCAGCAGCTCATCTTCAGAACTATGGCTGGGTACCTTC
.	TRBV25-1	.	TRBJ1-5	CASSRGELDQPQHF	TGTGCCAGCAGCCGAGGGGAATTGGACCAGCCCCAGCATTTT
.	TRBV27	TRBD2	TRBJ2-7	CASSIGTSGTYEQYF	TGTGCCAGCAGTATAGGGACTAGCGGAACCTACGAGCAGTACTTC
.	TRBV7-3	.	TRBJ2-3	CASGFGGERPDTQYF	TGTGCCAGCGGATTCGGAGGCGAGCGCCCAGATACGCAGTATTTT
.	TRBV9	.	TRBJ1-3	CASSVGDLNTIYF	TGTGCCAGCAGCGTAGGTGACCTAAACACCATATATTTT
.	TRBV6-1	.	TRBJ1-1	CATTWADFTEAFF	TGTGCCACCACGTGGGCGGATTTCACTGAAGCTTTCTTT
.	TRBV11-2	TRBD2	TRBJ2-1	CASSRTSGDNEQFF	TGTGCCAGCAGCCGGACTAGCGGGGACAATGAGCAGTTCTTC
.	TRBV27	TRBD2	TRBJ2-3	CASSTLAGGIDTQYF	TGTGCCAGCAGTACACTAGCGGGAGGGATAGATACGCAGTATTTT
.	TRBV28	.	TRBJ1-5	CASSLGENNQPQHF	TGTGCCAGCAGTTTAGGCGAAAACAATCAGCCCCAGCATTTT
.	TRBV4-1	TRBD2	TRBJ2-2	CASSRLAFKEELFF	TGCGCCAGCAGCCGACTAGCTTTTAAGGAGGAGCTGTTTTTT
.	TRBV13	.	TRBJ2-7	CASKRATTHYEQYF	TGTGCCAGCAAAAGGGCTACCACTCATTACGAGCAGTACTTC